What follows are 30 T cell receptor beta chains derived from one specimen sequenced in a study of control samples from healthy donors and cancer patients. This table comes from immunoSEQ multiplex PCR, and its TCRdb copy is limited to in-frame clones, with some not included. The table records under 450,000 clones, roughly 90% of them present only once. Sequenced input: PBMCs. Every receptor here comes from a man between 40 and 49 years old with head and neck cancer.

The chain couples TRBV7-9 to TRBJ2-7; 7 bases map to TRBD1. Germline V gene lookup returns CDR1 SEHNR and CDR2 FQNEAQ (reference sequence). The trim removed 2 bases at V and 3 bases at J, leaving 4 bases unmatched. This CDR3 is built from 14 residues. The CDR3 spells CASSLMTGFYEQYF. DNA for the CDR3: TGTGCCAGCAGCTTAATGACAGGGTTCTACGAGCAGTACTTC.

The gene calls are TRBV6-2 or TRBV6-3 and TRBJ2-7, with 8 nucleotides matching TRBD2. CDR1 is MNHEY, CDR2 SVGEGT, per germline. The CDR3 has 18 amino acids. The trim removed 0 bases at V and 3 bases at J, leaving 13 bases unmatched. The DNA of the CDR3 is TGTGCCAGCAGTTACTCGGCCGGGGGGGGCAATAAGAACTACGAGCAGTACTTC. As protein: CASSYSAGGGNKNYEQYF.

The chain employs TRBV14 and TRBJ2-1, with D maybe TRBD1 (5 bases). CDR3 length equals 16 residues. V dropped 3 bases and J dropped 0 bases, with 12 bases sitting between them. The germline gives CDR1 SGHDN, CDR2 FVKESK. Here the CDR3 reads CASSHPGLPSYNEQFF. CDR3 in DNA: TGTGCCAGCAGCCATCCAGGGCTCCCCTCCTACAATGAGCAGTTCTTC.

The V call is TRBV27, the J call TRBJ1-1; D unclear. Trimming took 5 bases from V and 3 from J, leaving 7 bases between them. Germline V CDR1 and CDR2: MNHEY, SMNVEV (reference sequence). The CDR3 covers 12 residues. DNA for the CDR3: TGTGCCAGCAGTGGCCCATACACTGAAGCTTTCTTT. It codes for CASSGPYTEAFF.

This chain joins TRBV19 and TRBJ2-5, with D maybe TRBD1 (5 bases). The CDR3 contains 16 residues. V shed 4 bases and J shed 0 bases, with 15 bases lying between them. Germline-derived CDR1 and CDR2 are LNHDA and SQIVND (reference sequence). CDR3 coding DNA: TGTGCCAGTAGTACCTCCCGACAGTTAGACCAAGAGACCCAGTACTTC. Translating gives CASSTSRQLDQETQYF.

This clone has a handful of counts. The chain employs TRBV28 and TRBJ1-2; 9 bases fit TRBD1. This CDR3 region has 17 residues. Per the germline V gene, CDR1 is MDHEN and CDR2 is SYDVKM. V gave up 6 bases and J gave up 4 bases; unmatched junction bases: 15. The CDR3 sequence is CASSKPAGQGTSYGYTF. DNA of the CDR3: TGTGCCAGCAGCAAACCCGCCGGACAGGGGACAAGCTATGGCTACACCTTC.

The genes are TRBV7-8 and TRBJ2-5, with unresolved D. The CDR3 runs 14 residues. Trimming left V 8 bases short and J 0 bases short, with 13 bases between. Germline V lookup: CDR1 SGHVS, CDR2 FQNEAQ. The CDR3 DNA sequence: TGTGCCAGCTGTATTGACGGGTACCAAGAGACCCAGTACTTC. This sequence encodes CASCIDGYQETQYF.

This chain's CDR3 is CASSPAGRNEKLFF. In nucleotides, the CDR3 is TGTGCCAGCTCACCGGCAGGCCGTAATGAAAAACTGTTTTTT. This chain uses TRBV18 with TRBJ1-4; D gene unclear. The V end lost 3 bases, the J end lost 4 bases, and 9 bases lay between the germline ends. This CDR3 has 14 residues. CDR1 KGHSH and CDR2 LQKENI come from the germline V gene.

The chain carries TRBV7-9 and TRBJ2-7, with 10 bases fitting TRBD1. This CDR3 contains 15 residues. V was clipped by 8 bases and J by 7 bases; unmatched bases: 14. Germline CDR1 reads SEHNR; CDR2 reads FQNEAQ (reference sequence). The CDR3, as DNA: TGTGCCAGCGGGGCACCGGGACAGGGGTTGGGGGAGCAGTACTTC. Its translation: CASGAPGQGLGEQYF.

In nucleotides, the CDR3 is TGTGCCAGCAGCCACCCGCCCCACCCCGGAGACCGCGAGCAGTACTTC. Residues: CASSHPPHPGDREQYF. The chain carries TRBV5-8 and TRBJ2-7; D unclear. V lost 4 bases and J lost 6, with 23 bases in between. CDR1 is SGHTS and CDR2 is YDEGEE in the germline V gene. CDR3 length equals 16 residues.

The chain uses TRBV5-1 and TRBJ2-7, with 9 bases aligning to TRBD1. Per germline, CDR1 SGHRS and CDR2 YFSETQ. The CDR3 is made up of 15 amino acids. V trimming: 0 bases; J trimming: 2 bases; junction bases outside the gene matches: 3. For the CDR3, the DNA is TGCGCCAGCAGCTTGGTTGGGACAGGGACCTACGAGCAGTACTTC. Translating it yields CASSLVGTGTYEQYF. The full variable domain, with the rest looked up from reference TRBV5-1 and TRBJ2-7, is KAGVTQTPRYLIKTRGQQVTLSCSPISGHRSVSWYQQTPGQGLQFLFEYFSETQRNKGNFPGRFSGRQFSNSRSEMNVSTLELGDSALYLCASSLVGTGTYEQYFGPGTRLTVT.

The chain has TRBV23-1 and TRBJ2-1, with 10 bases that match TRBD2. TRBV23-1 is filed as an ORF, its function uncertain. With V trimmed by 4 bases and J by 9 bases, 15 bases remained unmatched. The CDR3 is 17 residues long. This CDR3 reads CASSRTPTERGGVEQFF. In DNA, the CDR3 is TGCGCCAGCAGTCGAACCCCCACGGAGCGGGGGGGGGTTGAGCAGTTCTTC.

The genes are TRBV30 and TRBJ1-5, with D possibly being TRBD1 (6 bases). The V and J ends lost 5 bases and 4 bases respectively, with 12 bases between them. Per germline, CDR1 GTSNPN and CDR2 SVGIG (reference sequence). The length of the CDR3 is 13 residues. The CDR3 protein is CAWATGINQPQHF. The CDR3 coding sequence is TGTGCCTGGGCAACAGGGATAAATCAGCCCCAGCATTTT.

The chain recombines TRBV27 with TRBJ2-1, with 14 bases lining up with TRBD2. CDR1 and CDR2 (germline): MNHEY, SMNVEV (reference sequence). This CDR3 has 17 amino acids. V lost 7 bases and J lost 8; bases outside the gene matches: 13. CDR3 nucleotide sequence: TGTGCCAGCACCGCCGGGACTAGCGGGAGATGGGGCGATGAGCAGTTCTTC. This gives the protein CASTAGTSGRWGDEQFF.

The V call is TRBV6-6, the J call TRBJ2-6, with D hard to call. The germline V gene encodes CDR1 MNHNY and CDR2 SVGAGI (reference sequence). The V and J ends lost 0 bases and 1 base respectively, with 7 bases between them. The CDR3 spans 16 residues. CDR3 loop: CASSYSLGSGANVLTF. CDR3 in DNA: TGTGCCAGCAGTTACTCACTCGGATCTGGGGCCAACGTCCTGACTTTC.

This chain links TRBV6-1 with TRBJ2-7; either TRBD1 or TRBD2 may supply D (5 bases each). V lost 3 bases to trimming and J lost 6 bases, with 15 bases between them. Germline assignment: CDR1 MNHNS and CDR2 SASEGT. The CDR3 runs to 14 residues. For the CDR3, the DNA is TGTGCCAGCAGTGACGCCGGGACCCCAACCGAGCAGTACTTC. This translates into CASSDAGTPTEQYF.

CDR3 protein: CASSQDLGGPQAFF. CDR3 DNA: TGTGCCAGCAGCCAAGATCTAGGGGGCCCTCAAGCTTTCTTT. The V and J genes are TRBV3-1 (or the pseudogene TRBV3-2) and TRBJ1-1; 7 bases are a match to TRBD1. This CDR3 spans 14 amino acids. V dropped 0 bases and J dropped 9; count of bases not matched to a gene: 7. From germline, CDR1 is LGHDT and CDR2 YNNKEL (reference sequence).

V gene TRBV28 combines with J gene TRBJ1-5; D gene uncertain. Germline V lookup: CDR1 MDHEN, CDR2 SYDVKM. CDR3 size: 14 residues. The V end was cut by 9 bases, the J end by 5 bases, with 17 bases between. This CDR3 reads CASSQTGRDQPQHF. CDR3 coding DNA: TGTGCCAGTAGTCAGACTGGAAGAGATCAGCCCCAGCATTTT. Together with reference TRBV28 and TRBJ1-5, the CDR3 gives the full variable domain: DVKVTQSSRYLVKRTGEKVFLECVQDMDHENMFWYRQDPGLGLRLIYFSYDVKMKEKGDIPEGYSVSREKKERFSLILESASTNQTSMYLCASSQTGRDQPQHFGDGTRLSIL.

V and J are TRBV27 and TRBJ1-1, with TRBD1 matching 8 bases. This CDR3 is 15 amino acids long. Per germline, CDR1 MNHEY and CDR2 SMNVEV (reference sequence). The J segment lost 1 base and the V segment lost 5 bases, leaving 6 bases of the junction unmatched. The CDR3 region has the DNA TGTGCCAGCAGTGACAGGGGAGCGAAGAACACTGAAGCTTTCTTT. Its protein product is CASSDRGAKNTEAFF.

The rearrangement links TRBV6-2 or TRBV6-3 to TRBJ2-7; D is uncertain. This CDR3 has 11 residues. V shed 4 bases and J shed 2 bases, with 3 bases lying between them. The germline CDR1 and CDR2 sequences are MNHEY and SVGEGT. CDR3 sequence reads: CASSLPYEQYF. As DNA, the CDR3 is TGTGCCAGCAGTTTACCCTACGAGCAGTACTTC.

V gene TRBV19 combines with J gene TRBJ1-5; D not certain. The CDR3 spans 15 residues. Trimming removed 3 bases at V and 0 bases at J, with 9 bases between. CDR1 is LNHDA, CDR2 SQIVND, per germline (reference sequence). For the CDR3, the DNA is TGTGCCAGTAGTATGTTGGAAAATAGCAATCAGCCCCAGCATTTT. This sequence encodes CASSMLENSNQPQHF.

V is TRBV6-5 and J is TRBJ2-1; D may correspond to TRBD1 or TRBD2 (5 bases each). Germline V gene data show CDR1 as MNHEY and CDR2 as SVGAGI. Trimming removed 2 bases from V and 4 bases from J, with 12 bases in between. The CDR3 sequence is 15 residues long. CDR3 in DNA: TGTGCCAGCAGTTACCGGGACGGCGGGTACAATGAGCAGTTCTTC. It is translated as CASSYRDGGYNEQFF.

V gene TRBV19 combines with J gene TRBJ2-3; no reliable D call. Germline V gives CDR1 LNHDA, CDR2 SQIVND (reference sequence). The CDR3 is made up of 14 amino acids. Trimming removed 3 bases at V and 4 bases at J, with 11 bases between. The CDR3 region is CASSIRGTADTQYF. The CDR3 region has the DNA TGTGCCAGTAGTATCCGAGGCACGGCAGATACGCAGTATTTT.

The CDR3 region is CASSIGTSNTEAFF. For the CDR3, the DNA is TGTGCCAGTAGTATAGGAACCTCCAACACTGAAGCTTTCTTT. This chain connects TRBV19 to TRBJ1-1; D is uncertain. The CDR3 is 14 amino acids. Trimming stripped 1 base from V and 2 bases from J, with 8 bases between. The germline gives CDR1 LNHDA, CDR2 SQIVND (reference sequence).

The chain carries TRBV6-2 or TRBV6-3 and TRBJ2-5; D not certain. CDR3 length: 14 residues. Germline loops: CDR1 MNHEY, CDR2 SVGEGT. The V end was cut by 0 bases, the J end by 5 bases, with 10 bases between. As DNA, the CDR3 is TGTGCCAGCAGTTACTCGCTGGACGTGGAGACCCAGTACTTC. Translating gives CASSYSLDVETQYF.

This clone was recorded a few times. This sequence joins TRBV9 and TRBJ2-7; 9 bases match TRBD1. Trimming removed 2 bases from V and 4 bases from J; junction bases left unmatched: 7. The CDR3 length is 15 residues. CDR1 and CDR2 from the germline V gene are SGDLS and YYNGEE. The CDR3 coding sequence is TGTGCCAGCAGCGTGGGGACAGGGATTAGTTACGAGCAGTACTTC. Translated: CASSVGTGISYEQYF.

The chain couples TRBV7-3 to TRBJ1-1, with 9 bases matching TRBD1. V dropped 4 bases and J dropped 11; count of bases not matched to a gene: 11. CDR3 size: 14 residues. CDR1 and CDR2 (germline): SGHTA, FQGTGA. CDR3 sequence: CASSSQGSGTGAFF. The CDR3 DNA is TGTGCCAGCAGCTCCCAGGGATCAGGGACAGGGGCTTTCTTT.

The genes are TRBV24-1 and TRBJ2-1; D unclear. Trimming left V 2 bases short and J 9 bases short, with 13 bases between. The CDR3 totals 14 residues. CDR1 is KGHDR and CDR2 is SFDVKD in the germline V gene. CDR3 DNA: TGTGCCACCAGTGATTCCCGCCGATTTGCTGAGCAGTTCTTC. Translated, it gives CATSDSRRFAEQFF.

The gene calls are TRBV7-9 and TRBJ1-2, with D uncertain. The CDR3 length is 17 residues. V was cut by 5 bases and J by 0 bases, with 19 bases left in between. Germline loops: CDR1 SEHNR, CDR2 FQNEAQ (reference sequence). Here the CDR3 reads CASSPFEWRTPNYGYTF. CDR3 nucleotide sequence: TGTGCCAGCAGCCCCTTTGAGTGGCGTACCCCTAACTATGGCTACACCTTC. The variable domain in full, completed from reference TRBV7-9 and TRBJ1-2, reads DTGVSQNPRHKITKRGQNVTFRCDPISEHNRLYWYRQTLGQGPEFLTYFQNEAQLEKSRLLSDRFSAERPKGSFSTLEIQRTEQGDSAMYLCASSPFEWRTPNYGYTFGSGTRLTVV.

The V and J genes are TRBV19 and TRBJ2-7, with 7 positions matching TRBD2. This CDR3 is 13 amino acids long. The V segment lost 9 bases and the J segment 6 bases; nucleotides outside the gene matches: 11. From germline, CDR1 is LNHDA and CDR2 SQIVND (reference sequence). This CDR3 is CASSRDYRSEQYF. The CDR3 DNA sequence: TGTGCCAGCAGCCGGGACTACCGCTCCGAGCAGTACTTC.